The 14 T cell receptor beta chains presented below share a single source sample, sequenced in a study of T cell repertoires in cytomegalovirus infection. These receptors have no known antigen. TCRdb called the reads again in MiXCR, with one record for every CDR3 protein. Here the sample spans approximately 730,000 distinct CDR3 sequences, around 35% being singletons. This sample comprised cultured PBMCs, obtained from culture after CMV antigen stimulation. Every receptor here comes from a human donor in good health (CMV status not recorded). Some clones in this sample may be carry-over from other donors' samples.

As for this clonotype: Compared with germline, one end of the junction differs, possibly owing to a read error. For the CDR3, the DNA is TGTGCCAGCAGCTTAGACAGGGCCCCGGGTAGGCCGGACTTC. This gives the protein CASSLDRAPGRPDF. The V call is TRBV7-9, the J call TRBJ2-5; perhaps TRBD1 as D (6 bases). The CDR3 spans 14 residues. Germline values: CDR1 SEHNR, CDR2 FQNEAQ (reference sequence).

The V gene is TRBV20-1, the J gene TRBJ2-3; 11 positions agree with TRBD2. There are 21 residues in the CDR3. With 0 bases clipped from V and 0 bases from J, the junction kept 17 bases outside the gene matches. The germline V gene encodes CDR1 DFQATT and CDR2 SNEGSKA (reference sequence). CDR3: CSARDPIFALAGALSTDTQYF. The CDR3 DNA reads TGCAGTGCTAGAGATCCCATTTTTGCACTAGCGGGGGCTCTTAGCACAGATACGCAGTATTTT.

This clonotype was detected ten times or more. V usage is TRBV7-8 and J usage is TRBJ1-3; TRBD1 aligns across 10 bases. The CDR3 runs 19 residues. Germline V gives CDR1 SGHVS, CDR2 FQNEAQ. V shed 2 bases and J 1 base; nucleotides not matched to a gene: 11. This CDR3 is CASSLNPGTGVGSGNTIYF. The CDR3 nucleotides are TGTGCCAGCAGCTTAAACCCCGGGACAGGGGTAGGGTCTGGAAACACCATATATTTT. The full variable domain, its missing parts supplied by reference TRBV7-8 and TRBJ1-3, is GAGVSQSPRYKVAKRGQDVALRCDPISGHVSLFWYQQALGQGPEFLTYFQNEAQLDKSGLPSDRFFAERPEGSVSTLKIQRTQQEDSAVYLCASSLNPGTGVGSGNTIYFGEGSWLTVV.

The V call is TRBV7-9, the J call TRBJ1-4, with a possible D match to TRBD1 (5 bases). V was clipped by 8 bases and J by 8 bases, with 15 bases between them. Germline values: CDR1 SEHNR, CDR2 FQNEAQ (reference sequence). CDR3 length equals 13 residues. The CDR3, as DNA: TGTGCCAGCCAAAGGGGAAGAGAGGAAAAACTGTTTTTT. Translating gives CASQRGREEKLFF.

The CDR3 nucleotides read TGCAGTGCTAGTGTAGCCGAGCAGTACTTC. Translation: CSASVAEQYF. The gene calls are TRBV20-1 and TRBJ2-7, with D uncertain. Trimming took 3 bases from V and 6 from J, leaving 6 bases between them. The CDR3 spans 10 residues. Germline CDR1 and CDR2: DFQATT and SNEGSKA (reference sequence).

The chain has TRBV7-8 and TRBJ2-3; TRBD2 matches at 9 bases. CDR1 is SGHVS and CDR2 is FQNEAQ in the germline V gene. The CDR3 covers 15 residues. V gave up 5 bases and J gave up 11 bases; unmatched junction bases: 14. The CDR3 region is CASSREAGGPFKQYF. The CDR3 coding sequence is TGTGCCAGCAGCAGAGAGGCGGGGGGGCCTTTTAAGCAGTATTTT.

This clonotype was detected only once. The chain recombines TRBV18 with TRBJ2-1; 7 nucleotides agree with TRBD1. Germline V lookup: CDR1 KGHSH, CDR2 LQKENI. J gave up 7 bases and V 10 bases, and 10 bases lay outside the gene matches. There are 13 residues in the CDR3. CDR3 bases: TGTGCCACAACCTGGGGACAGAGGAATGAGCAGTTCTTC. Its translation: CATTWGQRNEQFF.

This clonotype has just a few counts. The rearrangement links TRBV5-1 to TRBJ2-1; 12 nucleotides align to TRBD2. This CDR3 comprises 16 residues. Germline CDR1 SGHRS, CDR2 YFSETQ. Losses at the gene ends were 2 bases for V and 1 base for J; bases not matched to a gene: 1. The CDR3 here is CASSFLAGGSYNEQFF. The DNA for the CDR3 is TGCGCCAGCAGCTTCCTAGCGGGGGGGTCCTACAATGAGCAGTTCTTC.

In nucleotides, the CDR3 is TGTGCCAGCAGTTTACGGGGTAGTGGGGGGAGCACAGATACGCAGTATTTT. It translates to CASSLRGSGGSTDTQYF. The chain combines TRBV27 with TRBJ2-3, with D perhaps matching TRBD2 (6 bases). This CDR3 has 17 amino acids. From germline, CDR1 is MNHEY and CDR2 SMNVEV (reference sequence). Trimming stripped 2 bases from V and 0 bases from J, with 15 bases between.

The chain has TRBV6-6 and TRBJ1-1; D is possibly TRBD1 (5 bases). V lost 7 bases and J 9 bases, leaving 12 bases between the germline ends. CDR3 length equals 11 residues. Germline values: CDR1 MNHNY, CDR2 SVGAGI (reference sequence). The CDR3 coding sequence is TGTGCCAGCAAAATGAAGGGGAAAGCTTTCTTT. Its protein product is CASKMKGKAFF.

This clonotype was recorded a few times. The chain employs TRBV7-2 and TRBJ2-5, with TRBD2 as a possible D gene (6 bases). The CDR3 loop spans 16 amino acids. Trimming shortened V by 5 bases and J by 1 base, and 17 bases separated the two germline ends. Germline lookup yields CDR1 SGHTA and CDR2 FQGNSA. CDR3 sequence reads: CASSASLASAQETQYF. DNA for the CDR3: TGTGCCAGCAGCGCCTCGTTGGCTAGCGCCCAAGAGACCCAGTACTTC.

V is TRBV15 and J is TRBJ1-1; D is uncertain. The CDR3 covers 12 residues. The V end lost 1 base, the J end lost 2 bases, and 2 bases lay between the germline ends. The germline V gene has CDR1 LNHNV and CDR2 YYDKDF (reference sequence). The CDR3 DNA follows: TGTGCCACCAGCAGAGTTAACACTGAAGCTTTCTTT. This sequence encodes CATSRVNTEAFF.

In nucleotides, the CDR3 is TGCAGTGCTTTTAGCGGGGGGGGCAGGCAGTTCTTC. It translates to CSAFSGGGRQFF. J is TRBJ2-1 and V is TRBV20-1; 11 nucleotides align to TRBD2. V dropped 5 bases and J dropped 12; count of bases not matched to a gene: 6. The germline CDR1 and CDR2 sequences are DFQATT and SNEGSKA (reference sequence). The CDR3 is 12 amino acids.

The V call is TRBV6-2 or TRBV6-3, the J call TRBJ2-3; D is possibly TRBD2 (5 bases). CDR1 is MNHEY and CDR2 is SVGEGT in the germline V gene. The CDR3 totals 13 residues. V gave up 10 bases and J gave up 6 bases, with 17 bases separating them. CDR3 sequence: CATDLTGLDTQYF. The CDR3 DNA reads TGTGCCACCGACCTCACGGGATTGGATACGCAGTATTTT.